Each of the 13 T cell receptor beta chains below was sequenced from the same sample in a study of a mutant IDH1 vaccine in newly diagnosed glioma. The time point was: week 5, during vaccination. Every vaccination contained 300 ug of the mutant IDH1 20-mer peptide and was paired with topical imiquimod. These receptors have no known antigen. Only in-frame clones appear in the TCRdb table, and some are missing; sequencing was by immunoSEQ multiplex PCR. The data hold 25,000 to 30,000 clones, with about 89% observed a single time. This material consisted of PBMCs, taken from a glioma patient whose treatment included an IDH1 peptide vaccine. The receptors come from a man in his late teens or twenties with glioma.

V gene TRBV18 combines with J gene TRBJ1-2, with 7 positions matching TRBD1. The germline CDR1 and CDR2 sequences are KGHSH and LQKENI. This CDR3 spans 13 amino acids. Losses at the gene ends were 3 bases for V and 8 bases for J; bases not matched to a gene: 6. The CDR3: CASSPTGTGGYTF. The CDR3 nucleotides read TGTGCCAGCTCACCGACAGGGACGGGGGGCTACACCTTC.

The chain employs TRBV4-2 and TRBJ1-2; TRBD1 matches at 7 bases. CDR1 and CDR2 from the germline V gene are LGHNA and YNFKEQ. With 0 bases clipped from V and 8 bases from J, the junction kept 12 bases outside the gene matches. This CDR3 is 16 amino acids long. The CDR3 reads CASSQDGQGVWKGYTF. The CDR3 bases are TGTGCCAGCAGCCAAGATGGCCAGGGGGTGTGGAAGGGCTACACCTTC.

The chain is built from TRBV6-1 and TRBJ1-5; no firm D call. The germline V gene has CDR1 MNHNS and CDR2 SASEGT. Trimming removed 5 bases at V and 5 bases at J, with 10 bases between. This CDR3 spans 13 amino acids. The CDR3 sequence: CASSSEGHQPQHF. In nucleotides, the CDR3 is TGTGCCAGCAGTTCGGAAGGGCATCAGCCCCAGCATTTT.

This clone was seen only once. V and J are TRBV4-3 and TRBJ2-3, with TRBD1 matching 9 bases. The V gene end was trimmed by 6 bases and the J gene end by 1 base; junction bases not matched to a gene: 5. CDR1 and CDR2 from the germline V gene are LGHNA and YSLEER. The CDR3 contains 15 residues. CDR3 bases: TGCGCCAGCAGTGCCCGGGACAGGGGCACAGATACGCAGTATTTT. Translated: CASSARDRGTDTQYF.

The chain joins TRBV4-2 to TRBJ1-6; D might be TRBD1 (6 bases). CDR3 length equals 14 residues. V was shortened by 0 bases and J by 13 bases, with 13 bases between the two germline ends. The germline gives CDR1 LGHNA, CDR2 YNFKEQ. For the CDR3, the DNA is TGTGCCAGCAGCCAAGAAGGGCGACAGGCCCCCCTCCACTTT. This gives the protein CASSQEGRQAPLHF.

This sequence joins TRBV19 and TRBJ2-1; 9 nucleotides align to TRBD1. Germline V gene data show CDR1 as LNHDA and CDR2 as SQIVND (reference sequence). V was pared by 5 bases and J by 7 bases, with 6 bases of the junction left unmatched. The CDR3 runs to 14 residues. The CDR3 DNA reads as TGTGCCAGTAGTGTACAGGGGGCGAGAAATGAGCAGTTCTTC. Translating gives CASSVQGARNEQFF.

For the CDR3, the DNA is TGTGCCAGCAGCTTGGGGGCTAGCGGGAGGTTAGATGAGCAGTTCTTC. As protein: CASSLGASGRLDEQFF. The chain uses TRBV5-4 and TRBJ2-1, with 11 bases identical to TRBD2. J gave up 8 bases and V 0 bases, and 7 bases lay outside the gene matches. The CDR3 runs 16 residues. Germline V CDR1 and CDR2: SGHNT, YYREEE (reference sequence).

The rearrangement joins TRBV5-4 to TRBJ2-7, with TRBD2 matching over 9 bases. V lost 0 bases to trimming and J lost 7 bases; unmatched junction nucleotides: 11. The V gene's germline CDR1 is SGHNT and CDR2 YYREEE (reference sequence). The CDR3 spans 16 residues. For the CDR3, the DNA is TGTGCCAGCAGCTTGGGTAGTAGCGGGAGAAAGAATGAGCAGTACTTC. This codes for CASSLGSSGRKNEQYF.

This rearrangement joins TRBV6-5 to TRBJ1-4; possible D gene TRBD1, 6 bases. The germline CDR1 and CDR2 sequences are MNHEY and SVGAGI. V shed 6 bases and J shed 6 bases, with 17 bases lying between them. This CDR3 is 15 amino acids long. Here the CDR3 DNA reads TGTGCCAGCAGCAAGGGGGGGGGCGGTTATGAAAAACTGTTTTTT. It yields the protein CASSKGGGGYEKLFF.

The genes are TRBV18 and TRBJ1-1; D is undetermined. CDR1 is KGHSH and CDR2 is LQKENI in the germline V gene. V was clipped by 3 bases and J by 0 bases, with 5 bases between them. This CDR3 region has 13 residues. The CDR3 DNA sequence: TGTGCCAGCTCACCGGCAATGAACACTGAAGCTTTCTTT. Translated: CASSPAMNTEAFF. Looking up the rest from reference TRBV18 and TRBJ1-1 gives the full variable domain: NAGVMQNPRHLVRRRGQEARLRCSPMKGHSHVYWYRQLPEEGLKFMVYLQKENIIDESGMPKERFSAEFPKEGPSILRIQQVVRGDSAAYFCASSPAMNTEAFFGQGTRLTVV.

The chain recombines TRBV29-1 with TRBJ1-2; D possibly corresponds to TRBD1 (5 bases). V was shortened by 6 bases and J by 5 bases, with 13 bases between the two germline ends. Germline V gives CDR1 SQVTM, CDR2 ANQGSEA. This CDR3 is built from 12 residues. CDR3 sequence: CSVADTVYGYTF. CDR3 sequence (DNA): TGCAGCGTCGCGGACACGGTTTATGGCTACACCTTC.

CDR3 protein: CASSLAPPNTEAFF. The CDR3 DNA is TGTGCCAGCAGCTTAGCCCCCCCGAACACTGAAGCTTTCTTT. The chain has TRBV7-6 and TRBJ1-1; D uncertain. CDR3 length: 14 amino acids. V lost 0 bases to trimming and J lost 1 base, with 6 bases between them. The germline V gene has CDR1 SGHVS and CDR2 FNYEAQ.

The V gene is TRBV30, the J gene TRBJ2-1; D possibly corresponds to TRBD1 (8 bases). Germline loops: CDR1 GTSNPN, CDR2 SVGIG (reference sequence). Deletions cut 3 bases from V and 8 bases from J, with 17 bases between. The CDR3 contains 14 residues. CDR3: CAWSFTGGADEQFF. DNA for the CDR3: TGTGCCTGGAGCTTCACAGGGGGGGCGGATGAGCAGTTCTTC.